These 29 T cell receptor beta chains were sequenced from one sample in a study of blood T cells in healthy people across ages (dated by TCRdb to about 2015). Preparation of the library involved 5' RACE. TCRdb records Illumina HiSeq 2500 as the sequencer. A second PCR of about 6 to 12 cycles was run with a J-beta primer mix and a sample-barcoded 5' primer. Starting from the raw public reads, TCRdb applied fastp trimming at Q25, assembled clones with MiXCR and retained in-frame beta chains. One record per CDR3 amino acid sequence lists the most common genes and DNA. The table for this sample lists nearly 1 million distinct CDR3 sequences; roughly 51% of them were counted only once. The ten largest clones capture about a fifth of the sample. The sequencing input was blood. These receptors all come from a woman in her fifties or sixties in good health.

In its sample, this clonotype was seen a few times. The CDR3 coding sequence is TGTGCCAGCAGCTTGGGACTAGAGTACGAGCAGTACTTC. Amino acids: CASSLGLEYEQYF. The gene calls are TRBV11-2 and TRBJ2-7; 8 bases line up with TRBD2. This CDR3 is 13 amino acids long. In germline, CDR1 is SGHAT, CDR2 FQNNGV. Trimming removed 3 bases from V and 4 bases from J; junction bases left unmatched: 2. The full variable domain, with the rest looked up from reference TRBV11-2 and TRBJ2-7, is EAGVAQSPRYKIIEKRQSVAFWCNPISGHATLYWYQQILGQGPKLLIQFQNNGVVDDSQLPKDRFSAERLKGVDSTLKIQPAKLEDSAVYLCASSLGLEYEQYFGPGTRLTVT.

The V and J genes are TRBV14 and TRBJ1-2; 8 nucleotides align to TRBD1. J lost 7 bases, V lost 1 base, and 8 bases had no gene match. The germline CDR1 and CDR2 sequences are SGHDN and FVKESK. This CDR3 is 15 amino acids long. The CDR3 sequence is CASSQARTGRSGYTF. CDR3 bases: TGTGCCAGCAGCCAAGCTAGGACAGGGCGCTCTGGCTACACCTTC.

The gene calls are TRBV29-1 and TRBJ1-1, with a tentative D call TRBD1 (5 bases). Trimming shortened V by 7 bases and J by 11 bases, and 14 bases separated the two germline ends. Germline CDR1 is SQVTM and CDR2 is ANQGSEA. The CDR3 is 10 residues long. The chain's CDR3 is CSARDAAAFF. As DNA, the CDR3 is TGCAGCGCCCGGGACGCCGCTGCTTTCTTT. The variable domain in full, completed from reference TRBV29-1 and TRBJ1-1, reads SAVISQKPSRDICQRGTSLTIQCQVDSQVTMMFWYRQQPGQSLTLIATANQGSEATYESGFVIDKFPISRPNLTFSTLTVSNMSPEDSSIYLCSARDAAAFFGQGTRLTVV.

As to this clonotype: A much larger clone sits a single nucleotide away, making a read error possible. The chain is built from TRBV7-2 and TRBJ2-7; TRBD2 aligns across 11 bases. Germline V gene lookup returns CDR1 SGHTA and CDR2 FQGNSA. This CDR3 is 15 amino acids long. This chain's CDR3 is CVSRQGTSGPYEQYF. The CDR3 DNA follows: TGTGTCAGCAGACAGGGGACTAGCGGTCCCTACGAGCAGTACTTC.

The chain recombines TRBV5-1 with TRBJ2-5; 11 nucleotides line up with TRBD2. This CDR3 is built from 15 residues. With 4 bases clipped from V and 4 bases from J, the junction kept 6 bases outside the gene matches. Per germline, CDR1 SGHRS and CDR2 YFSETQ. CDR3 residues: CASSPLAGGTETQYF. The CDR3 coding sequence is TGCGCCAGCAGCCCCCTAGCGGGAGGTACAGAGACCCAGTACTTC.

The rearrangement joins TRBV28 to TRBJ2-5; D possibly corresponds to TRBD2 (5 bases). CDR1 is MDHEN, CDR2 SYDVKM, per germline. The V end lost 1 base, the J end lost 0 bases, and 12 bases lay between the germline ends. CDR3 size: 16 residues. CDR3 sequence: CASSLLVSDNQETQYF. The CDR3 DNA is TGTGCCAGCAGTTTATTGGTTAGCGACAACCAAGAGACCCAGTACTTC.

The CDR3 DNA reads TGTGCCAGCAGTGACCGGGGGTCCGGCTACACCTTC. Translated, it gives CASSDRGSGYTF. The rearrangement joins TRBV6-5 to TRBJ1-2; D is perhaps TRBD1 (5 bases). The germline V gene encodes CDR1 MNHEY and CDR2 SVGAGI. Trimming took 5 bases from V and 8 from J, leaving 12 bases between them. The CDR3 covers 12 residues.

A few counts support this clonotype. The chain's CDR3 is CASSLIQGGGYTF. CDR3 coding DNA: TGTGCCAGCAGTTTAATACAGGGGGGTGGCTACACCTTC. This chain connects TRBV12-3 or TRBV12-4 to TRBJ1-2; 8 bases are shared with TRBD1. The CDR3 has 13 residues. V gave up 2 bases and J gave up 7 bases; unmatched junction bases: 3.

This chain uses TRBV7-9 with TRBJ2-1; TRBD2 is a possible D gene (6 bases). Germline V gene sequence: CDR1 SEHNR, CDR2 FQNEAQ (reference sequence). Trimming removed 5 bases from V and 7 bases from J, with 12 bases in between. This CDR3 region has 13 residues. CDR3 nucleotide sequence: TGTGCCAGCAGCAAGGGACTCTTAAATGAGCAGTTCTTC. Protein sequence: CASSKGLLNEQFF. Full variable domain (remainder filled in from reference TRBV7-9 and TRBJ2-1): DTGVSQNPRHKITKRGQNVTFRCDPISEHNRLYWYRQTLGQGPEFLTYFQNEAQLEKSRLLSDRFSAERPKGSFSTLEIQRTEQGDSAMYLCASSKGLLNEQFFGPGTRLTVL.

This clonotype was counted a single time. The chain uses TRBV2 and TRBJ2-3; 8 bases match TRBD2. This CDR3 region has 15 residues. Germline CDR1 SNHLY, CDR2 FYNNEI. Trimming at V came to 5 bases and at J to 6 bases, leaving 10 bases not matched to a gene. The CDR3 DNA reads TGTGCCAGCAGTCCTACTAGCGGCATTGACGATACGCAGTATTTT. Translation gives CASSPTSGIDDTQYF.

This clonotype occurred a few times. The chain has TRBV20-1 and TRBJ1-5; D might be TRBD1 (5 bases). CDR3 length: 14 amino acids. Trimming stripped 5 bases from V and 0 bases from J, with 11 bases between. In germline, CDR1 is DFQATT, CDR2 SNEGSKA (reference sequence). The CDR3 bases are TGCAGTGCTTGGAAGAGGGGTAGCAATCAGCCCCAGCATTTT. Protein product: CSAWKRGSNQPQHF.

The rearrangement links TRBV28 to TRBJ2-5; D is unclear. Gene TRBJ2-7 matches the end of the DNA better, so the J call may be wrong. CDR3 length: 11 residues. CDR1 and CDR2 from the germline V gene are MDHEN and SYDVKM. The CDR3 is CASGYHYEQYF. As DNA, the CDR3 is TGTGCCAGCGGATATCACTACGAGCAGTACTTC.

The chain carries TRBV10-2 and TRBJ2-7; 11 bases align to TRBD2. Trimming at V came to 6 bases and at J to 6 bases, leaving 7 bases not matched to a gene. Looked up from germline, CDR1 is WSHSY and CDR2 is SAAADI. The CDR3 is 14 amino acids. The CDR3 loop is CASRVAGGPGEQYF. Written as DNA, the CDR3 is TGCGCCAGCAGAGTAGCGGGAGGGCCCGGCGAGCAGTACTTC.

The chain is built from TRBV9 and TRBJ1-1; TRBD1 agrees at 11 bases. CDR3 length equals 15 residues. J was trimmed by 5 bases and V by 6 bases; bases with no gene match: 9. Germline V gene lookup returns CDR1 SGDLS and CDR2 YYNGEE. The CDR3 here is CASMGQGGGRTEAFF. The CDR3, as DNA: TGTGCCAGCATGGGACAGGGGGGCGGTAGGACTGAAGCTTTCTTT.

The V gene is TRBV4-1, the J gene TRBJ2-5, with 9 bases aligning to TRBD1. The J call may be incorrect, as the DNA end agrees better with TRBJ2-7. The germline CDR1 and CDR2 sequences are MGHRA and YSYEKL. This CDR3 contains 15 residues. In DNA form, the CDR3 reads TGCGCCAGCAGCCCCAGGACAGGGGCCGGCTACGAGCAGTACTTC. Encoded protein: CASSPRTGAGYEQYF.

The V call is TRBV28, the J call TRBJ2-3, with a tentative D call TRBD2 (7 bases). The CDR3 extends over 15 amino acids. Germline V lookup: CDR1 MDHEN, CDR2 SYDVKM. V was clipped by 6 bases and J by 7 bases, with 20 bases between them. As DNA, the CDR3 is TGTGCCAGCAGCCAGGGGCTAGCGGCCACCTATACGCAGTATTTT. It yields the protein CASSQGLAATYTQYF.

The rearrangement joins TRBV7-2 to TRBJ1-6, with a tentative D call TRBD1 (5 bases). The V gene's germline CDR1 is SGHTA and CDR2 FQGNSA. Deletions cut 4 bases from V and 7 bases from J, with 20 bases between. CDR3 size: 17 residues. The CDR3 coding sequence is TGTGCCAGCAGCTCCCTTTGGGCGGCACAGGCGAATTCACCCCTCCACTTT. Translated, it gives CASSSLWAAQANSPLHF.

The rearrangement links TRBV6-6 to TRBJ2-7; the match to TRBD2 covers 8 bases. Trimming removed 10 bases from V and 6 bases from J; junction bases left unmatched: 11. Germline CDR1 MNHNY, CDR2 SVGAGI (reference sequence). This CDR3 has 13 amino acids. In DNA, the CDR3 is TGTGCCATCAAAAGCGGGAGTATAGCCGAGCAGTACTTC. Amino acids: CAIKSGSIAEQYF.

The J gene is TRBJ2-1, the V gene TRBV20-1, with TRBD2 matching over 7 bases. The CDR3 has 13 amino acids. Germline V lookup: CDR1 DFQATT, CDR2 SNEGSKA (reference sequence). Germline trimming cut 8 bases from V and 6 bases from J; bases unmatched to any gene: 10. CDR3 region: CSPESWGGNEQFF. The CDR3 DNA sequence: TGCAGTCCCGAGAGCTGGGGGGGCAATGAGCAGTTCTTC.

This chain's CDR3 is CASSYRDRGPDTQYF. The CDR3 bases are TGTGCCAGCAGTTACCGGGACAGGGGGCCAGATACGCAGTATTTT. V is TRBV6-2 or TRBV6-3 and J is TRBJ2-3; 12 bases are a match to TRBD1. The CDR3 is made up of 15 amino acids. Germline assignment: CDR1 MNHEY and CDR2 SVGEGT. Losses at the gene ends were 2 bases for V and 4 bases for J; bases not matched to a gene: 1.

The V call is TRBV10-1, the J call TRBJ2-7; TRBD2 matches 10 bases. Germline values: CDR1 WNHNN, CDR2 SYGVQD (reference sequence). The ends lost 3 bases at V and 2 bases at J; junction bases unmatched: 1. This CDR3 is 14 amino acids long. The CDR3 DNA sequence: TGCGCCAGCAGTGATCTAGCGGGGGCCTACGAGCAGTACTTC. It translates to CASSDLAGAYEQYF.

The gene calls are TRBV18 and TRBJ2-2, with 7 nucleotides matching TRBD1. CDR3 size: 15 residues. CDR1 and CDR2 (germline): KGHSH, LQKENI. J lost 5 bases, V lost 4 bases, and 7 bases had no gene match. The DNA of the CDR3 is TGTGCCAGCTCACGAGACAGGGTTCGGACCGGGGAGCTGTTTTTT. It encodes CASSRDRVRTGELFF.

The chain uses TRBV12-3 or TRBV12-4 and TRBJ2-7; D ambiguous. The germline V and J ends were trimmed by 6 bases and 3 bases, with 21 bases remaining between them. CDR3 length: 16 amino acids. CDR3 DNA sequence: TGTGCCAGCAGACAAAATCCCGTCCCCCCTTTCTACGAGCAGTACTTC. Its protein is CASRQNPVPPFYEQYF.

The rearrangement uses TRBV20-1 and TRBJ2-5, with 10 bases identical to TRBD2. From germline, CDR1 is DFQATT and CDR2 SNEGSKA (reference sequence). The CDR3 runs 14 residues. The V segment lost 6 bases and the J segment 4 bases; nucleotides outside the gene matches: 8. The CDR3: CSAEAGGRSETQYF. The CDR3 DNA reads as TGCAGTGCAGAAGCGGGGGGGCGTTCAGAGACCCAGTACTTC.

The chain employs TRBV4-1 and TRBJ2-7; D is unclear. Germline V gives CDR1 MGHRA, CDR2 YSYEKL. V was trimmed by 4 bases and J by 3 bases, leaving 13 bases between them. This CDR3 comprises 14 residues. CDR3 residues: CASSREPSDYEQYF. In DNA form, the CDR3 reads TGCGCCAGCAGCCGAGAACCCAGTGACTACGAGCAGTACTTC.

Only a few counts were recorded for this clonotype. CDR3: CASSVRGELTNEKLFF. CDR3 in DNA: TGTGCCAGCAGCGTCCGCGGAGAGTTAACTAATGAAAAACTGTTTTTT. The chain links TRBV9 to TRBJ1-4; D not resolved. The CDR3 sequence is 16 residues long. The V end lost 2 bases, the J end lost 1 base, and 12 bases lay between the germline ends. The germline gives CDR1 SGDLS, CDR2 YYNGEE.

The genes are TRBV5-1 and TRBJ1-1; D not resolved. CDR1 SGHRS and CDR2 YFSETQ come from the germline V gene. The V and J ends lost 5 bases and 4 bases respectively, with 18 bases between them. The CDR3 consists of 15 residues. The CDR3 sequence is CASSLVTTPGTEAFF. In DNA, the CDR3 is TGCGCCAGCAGTCTAGTAACAACTCCGGGCACTGAAGCTTTCTTT.

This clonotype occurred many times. In DNA form, the CDR3 reads TGCAGCGTTGAAGCGGGGACAGCTAACTATGGCTACACCTTC. Its translation: CSVEAGTANYGYTF. The rearrangement links TRBV29-1 to TRBJ1-2, with TRBD1 matching over 7 bases. The germline gives CDR1 SQVTM, CDR2 ANQGSEA. The ends lost 1 base at V and 0 bases at J; junction bases unmatched: 2. CDR3 length equals 14 residues.

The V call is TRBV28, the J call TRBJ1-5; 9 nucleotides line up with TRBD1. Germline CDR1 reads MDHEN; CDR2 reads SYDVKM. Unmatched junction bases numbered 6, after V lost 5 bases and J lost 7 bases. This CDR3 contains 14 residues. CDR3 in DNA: TGTGCCAGCAGTCCGGGACAGGGTATCCAGCCCCAGCATTTT. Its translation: CASSPGQGIQPQHF.